Given below is one T cell receptor (beta chain) in context. What it recognizes is unknown. Generated by immunoSEQ multiplex PCR, the TCRdb table keeps only in-frame clones and is missing some. This table has approximately 80,000 clones, 80% to 90% appearing once. The data originate from a study of T cell responses to AZD1222 COVID-19 vaccine. V was clipped by 4 bases and J by 4 bases; unmatched bases: 7. Germline CDR1 is SGDLS and CDR2 is YYNGEE. The CDR3 runs 17 residues. Study conclusions and caveats: Breadth and depth of Spike-specific TCRs rose after two AZD1222 doses.

This sequence originates from an adult who received the AZD1222 COVID-19 vaccine. The rearrangement joins TRBV9 to TRBJ2-2; TRBD2 agrees at 13 bases. The source material was peripheral blood, sampled 28 days after the second AZD1222 dose. The CDR3 sequence: CASSLGLAGVGTGELFF. In nucleotides, the CDR3 is TGTGCCAGCAGCCTAGGACTAGCGGGAGTCGGCACCGGGGAGCTGTTTTTT.